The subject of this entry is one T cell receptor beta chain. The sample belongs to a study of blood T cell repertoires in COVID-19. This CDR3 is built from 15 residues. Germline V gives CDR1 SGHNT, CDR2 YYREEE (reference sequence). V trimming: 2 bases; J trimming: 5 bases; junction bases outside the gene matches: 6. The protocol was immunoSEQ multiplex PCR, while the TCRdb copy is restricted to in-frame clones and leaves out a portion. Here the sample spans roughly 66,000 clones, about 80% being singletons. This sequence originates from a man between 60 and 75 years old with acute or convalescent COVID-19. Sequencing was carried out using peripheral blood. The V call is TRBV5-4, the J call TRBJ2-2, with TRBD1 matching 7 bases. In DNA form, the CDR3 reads TGTGCCAGCAGCTTTGGGGACAGAGAGACCGGGGAGCTGTTTTTT. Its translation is CASSFGDRETGELFF.